The 32 T cell receptor beta chains given below trace back to one sample, sequenced in a study of post-analysis software for immune sequencing data. Study-level results: TRBV5-6, TRBV5-1 and TRBV20-1 belonged to a set of about five TRBV segments that were more frequent in patients than controls.

cDNA libraries for TCR beta contained unique molecular identifiers. Each CDR3 protein gets one entry after TCRdb re-called the PCR reads with MiXCR. Seen here are 650,000 to 900,000 distinct CDR3 sequences, 35% to 55% observed once, and the top ten hold approximately 4.4%. Which antigens these TCRs recognize remains unknown. Sequenced input: blood. The receptors shown here come from a girl under 18 with multiple sclerosis.

The V call is TRBV12-3 or TRBV12-4, the J call TRBJ2-6, with D tentatively TRBD1 (6 bases). The CDR3 has 15 amino acids. V was pared by 5 bases and J by 3 bases, with 11 bases between. CDR3 protein: CASSHRADGANVLTF. CDR3 coding DNA: TGTGCCAGCAGTCACAGGGCGGATGGGGCCAACGTCCTGACTTTC.

The rearrangement uses TRBV21-1 and TRBJ1-2; whether TRBD1, the table's D call, matches the DNA was not checked. TRBV21-1 is a listed pseudogene. CDR3 length: 15 residues. CDR3 sequence: CASSIQGSLNYGYTF. DNA of the CDR3: TGTGCCAGCAGCATTCAGGGGAGTCTGAACTATGGCTACACCTTC.

The table lists this clonotype with a count of one. The chain employs TRBV27 and TRBJ2-1; 12 nucleotides match TRBD2. The CDR3 is 16 residues long. CDR1 is MNHEY, CDR2 SMNVEV, per germline (reference sequence). V trimming: 8 bases; J trimming: 0 bases; junction bases outside the gene matches: 5. The CDR3 DNA follows: TGTGCCAGCCGAGTACTAGCGGGAGGCTCCTACAATGAGCAGTTCTTC. Translation gives CASRVLAGGSYNEQFF.

This rearrangement joins TRBV10-3 to TRBJ1-1, with no clear D. The V and J ends lost 6 bases and 3 bases respectively, with 14 bases between them. CDR3 length: 14 residues. Germline V gene lookup returns CDR1 ENHRY and CDR2 SYGVKD. CDR3 nucleotide sequence: TGTGCCATCAGGAGATGGACGGAGGACACTGAAGCTTTCTTT. Encoded protein: CAIRRWTEDTEAFF.

The chain recombines TRBV24-1 with TRBJ1-2, with unresolved D. This CDR3 region has 13 residues. The V end lost 3 bases, the J end lost 3 bases, and 7 bases lay between the germline ends. Germline CDR1 and CDR2: KGHDR and SFDVKD. The CDR3 DNA reads as TGTGCCACCAGTGATGAAAGGGACTATGGCTACACCTTC. This sequence encodes CATSDERDYGYTF.

The gene calls are TRBV28 and TRBJ2-7; TRBD1 might be the D (5 bases). Trimming took off 6 bases at V and 2 bases at J, with 17 bases between the two ends. The CDR3 has 15 amino acids. Germline V gene lookup returns CDR1 MDHEN and CDR2 SYDVKM. CDR3 amino acids: CASRPTGTPPYEQYF. The DNA of the CDR3 is TGTGCCAGCAGACCCACAGGTACCCCCCCCTACGAGCAGTACTTC.

This clonotype was counted a few times. The gene calls are TRBV4-3 and TRBJ2-7, with D perhaps being TRBD1 or TRBD2 (5 bases each). This CDR3 comprises 14 residues. V dropped 5 bases and J dropped 0 bases, with 11 bases sitting between them. Germline V gene data show CDR1 as LGHNA and CDR2 as YSLEER. CDR3 sequence reads: CASSWDVDSYEQYF. In DNA form, the CDR3 reads TGCGCCAGCAGCTGGGACGTCGACTCCTACGAGCAGTACTTC.

The chain employs TRBV6-1 and TRBJ2-5; D gene ambiguous. The germline V gene has CDR1 MNHNS and CDR2 SASEGT. V lost 0 bases to trimming and J lost 2 bases, with 10 bases between them. There are 15 residues in the CDR3. DNA of the CDR3: TGTGCCAGCAGTGAAGCTGGGGAATCGCAAGAGACCCAGTACTTC. It is translated as CASSEAGESQETQYF.

On this clonotype itself: Relative to the germline gene, one junction end is altered; a read error may explain this. This chain uses TRBV5-1 with TRBJ1-2; unclear D gene. The CDR3 is 12 amino acids. CDR1 is SGHRS and CDR2 is YFSETQ in the germline V gene. DNA for the CDR3: TGTGCCAGCAGTTTAGACAACTATGGCTACACCTTC. Translated: CASSLDNYGYTF.

There are a few counts of this clonotype. The chain joins TRBV20-1 to TRBJ2-3; D might be TRBD2 (5 bases). The CDR3 runs 13 residues. CDR1 and CDR2 from the germline V gene are DFQATT and SNEGSKA (reference sequence). The V and J ends lost 0 bases and 3 bases respectively, with 7 bases between them. Here the CDR3 DNA reads TGCAGTGCTAGAGATCCGGGAACAGATACGCAGTATTTT. It is translated as CSARDPGTDTQYF.

The V and J genes are TRBV5-1 and TRBJ2-7; 9 nucleotides agree with TRBD1. The junction had 9 bases not matched to a gene; V was cut back by 0 bases and J by 2 bases. Looked up from germline, CDR1 is SGHRS and CDR2 is YFSETQ. CDR3 length: 17 residues. The CDR3 bases are TGCGCCAGCAGCTTGGCCCCCGACAGGGGGGTCACCTACGAGCAGTACTTC. Amino acid sequence: CASSLAPDRGVTYEQYF.

V gene TRBV7-3 combines with J gene TRBJ2-1, with 9 nucleotides matching TRBD1. V was clipped by 5 bases and J by 8 bases; unmatched bases: 7. Germline V gives CDR1 SGHTA, CDR2 FQGTGA. The CDR3 is 14 residues long. The CDR3 coding sequence is TGTGCCAGCAGCCCCTCGACAGGGGGTTATGAGCAGTTCTTC. This sequence encodes CASSPSTGGYEQFF. Complete variable domain (other parts from reference TRBV7-3 and TRBJ2-1): GAGVSQTPSNKVTEKGKYVELRCDPISGHTALYWYRQSLGQGPEFLIYFQGTGAADDSGLPNDRFFAVRPEGSVSTLKIQRTERGDSAVYLCASSPSTGGYEQFFGPGTRLTVL.

V usage is TRBV7-8 and J usage is TRBJ2-7; D perhaps matches TRBD2 (5 bases). Trimming removed 6 bases from V and 2 bases from J, with 14 bases in between. The CDR3 sequence is 14 residues long. CDR1 is SGHVS, CDR2 FQNEAQ, per germline. CDR3 in amino acids: CASRATGLPYEQYF. The CDR3 DNA reads TGTGCCAGCAGGGCTACCGGACTTCCCTACGAGCAGTACTTC. Filled out from reference TRBV7-8 and TRBJ2-7, the complete variable domain reads GAGVSQSPRYKVAKRGQDVALRCDPISGHVSLFWYQQALGQGPEFLTYFQNEAQLDKSGLPSDRFFAERPEGSVSTLKIQRTQQEDSAVYLCASRATGLPYEQYFGPGTRLTVT.

This clonotype has a single count. This chain uses TRBV29-1 with TRBJ2-5; D not certain. Germline CDR1 is SQVTM and CDR2 is ANQGSEA. Trimming stripped 7 bases from V and 5 bases from J, with 20 bases between. The CDR3 has 14 residues. CDR3 in amino acids: CSAHRIGVGETQYF. CDR3 sequence (DNA): TGCAGCGCTCACCGCATTGGAGTCGGCGAGACCCAGTACTTC.

This clonotype was observed a handful of times. This sequence joins TRBV10-3 and TRBJ2-3; TRBD2 might be the D (5 bases). V lost 3 bases and J 4 bases, leaving 8 bases between the germline ends. CDR1 is ENHRY and CDR2 is SYGVKD in the germline V gene. The CDR3 spans 13 residues. CDR3 sequence: CAISDLAADTQYF. The CDR3, as DNA: TGTGCCATCAGTGATCTAGCTGCAGATACGCAGTATTTT.

This clonotype was seen more than once but under ten times. This chain connects TRBV12-3 or TRBV12-4 to TRBJ1-2; a possible D gene is TRBD1 (6 bases). With 5 bases removed from V and 7 bases from J, the gap between germline ends came to 26 bases. CDR3 length: 17 residues. CDR3: CASSPRQEPGTLGGYTF. CDR3 bases: TGTGCCAGCAGTCCCCGACAGGAACCGGGGACTTTGGGTGGCTACACCTTC.

This clonotype showed up just a few times. The CDR3 loop is CASSLVLTDTQYF. The CDR3 DNA reads TGTGCCAGCAGCTTAGTCCTCACAGATACGCAGTATTTT. The chain recombines TRBV7-9 with TRBJ2-3; D not certain. The V end was cut by 1 base, the J end by 2 bases, with 4 bases between. Germline CDR1 is SEHNR and CDR2 is FQNEAQ (reference sequence). The CDR3 covers 13 residues. Looking up the rest from reference TRBV7-9 and TRBJ2-3 gives the full variable domain: DTGVSQNPRHKITKRGQNVTFRCDPISEHNRLYWYRQTLGQGPEFLTYFQNEAQLEKSRLLSDRFSAERPKGSFSTLEIQRTEQGDSAMYLCASSLVLTDTQYFGPGTRLTVL.

This clonotype was found a few times. This chain links TRBV20-1 with TRBJ2-7; 9 nucleotides line up with TRBD1. The CDR3 runs 14 residues. Germline V CDR1 and CDR2: DFQATT, SNEGSKA (reference sequence). V shed 3 bases and J 3 bases; nucleotides not matched to a gene: 6. The CDR3 DNA is TGCAGTGCTAGCCGGACAGGGGAGGACTACGAGCAGTACTTC. It yields the protein CSASRTGEDYEQYF.

The chain links TRBV20-1 to TRBJ2-7; TRBD2 matches at 8 bases. V was pared by 0 bases and J by 3 bases, with 10 bases of the junction left unmatched. Germline V gene data show CDR1 as DFQATT and CDR2 as SNEGSKA (reference sequence). This CDR3 has 16 amino acids. CDR3 in DNA: TGCAGTGCTAGAGATCGTACGCGGACTAGCAGCTACGAGCAGTACTTC. It encodes CSARDRTRTSSYEQYF.

This sequence joins TRBV10-3 and TRBJ2-5; D may be TRBD2 (5 bases). Trimming removed 10 bases at V and 3 bases at J, with 12 bases between. Germline V gene sequence: CDR1 ENHRY, CDR2 SYGVKD. The CDR3 consists of 12 residues. The CDR3 DNA reads as TGTGCCAGTGGAACAGCGGAAGAGACCCAGTACTTC. Its translation: CASGTAEETQYF.

This clonotype appeared a single time. The gene calls are TRBV5-5 and TRBJ1-1; 7 bases line up with TRBD1. The CDR3 length is 12 residues. The V gene's germline CDR1 is SGHKS and CDR2 YYEKEE (reference sequence). With 4 bases clipped from V and 6 bases from J, the junction kept 3 bases outside the gene matches. The CDR3 sequence is CASSGQAPEAFF. The CDR3 DNA is TGTGCCAGCAGCGGACAGGCCCCTGAAGCTTTCTTT. The complete variable domain, with remaining parts taken from reference TRBV5-5 and TRBJ1-1, reads DAGVTQSPTHLIKTRGQQVTLRCSPISGHKSVSWYQQVLGQGPQFIFQYYEKEERGRGNFPDRFSARQFPNYSSELNVNALLLGDSALYLCASSGQAPEAFFGQGTRLTVV.

This clonotype was seen many times. The chain uses TRBV27 and TRBJ2-3; TRBD2 matches at 11 bases. This CDR3 has 15 residues. Looked up from germline, CDR1 is MNHEY and CDR2 is SMNVEV (reference sequence). Trimming cost V 10 bases and J 2 bases; bases outside gene matches: 8. The CDR3 sequence: CATATSGEHTDTQYF. CDR3 DNA sequence: TGTGCCACCGCGACTAGCGGGGAGCACACAGATACGCAGTATTTT.

This clonotype was counted many times. The chain combines TRBV3-1 with TRBJ2-7; 7 bases line up with TRBD2. The trim removed 4 bases at V and 4 bases at J, leaving 7 bases unmatched. Germline-derived CDR1 and CDR2 are LGHDT and YNNKEL (reference sequence). The CDR3 runs to 14 residues. The CDR3 DNA follows: TGTGCCAGCAGCCTAGCGGGCGCCCCTTACGAGCAGTACTTC. Protein product: CASSLAGAPYEQYF.

The genes are TRBV9 and TRBJ1-2, with 7 bases matching TRBD1. Germline trimming cut 4 bases from V and 0 bases from J; bases unmatched to any gene: 6. The CDR3 length is 15 residues. Germline values: CDR1 SGDLS, CDR2 YYNGEE. CDR3 bases: TGTGCCAGCAGCACCCGACAGGGAACTAACTATGGCTACACCTTC. Protein sequence: CASSTRQGTNYGYTF. Full variable domain (outside the CDR3, taken from reference TRBV9 and TRBJ1-2): DSGVTQTPKHLITATGQRVTLRCSPRSGDLSVYWYQQSLDQGLQFLIQYYNGEERAKGNILERFSAQQFPDLHSELNLSSLELGDSALYFCASSTRQGTNYGYTFGSGTRLTVV.

This chain links TRBV2 with TRBJ2-5, with D tentatively TRBD1 (5 bases). TRBJ2-7 explains the end of the DNA better; the J call may be wrong. Germline loops: CDR1 SNHLY, CDR2 FYNNEI. CDR3 length: 12 residues. The CDR3 is CASLNTGYEQYF. Here the CDR3 DNA reads TGTGCCAGCCTGAACACAGGCTACGAGCAGTACTTC.

J is TRBJ1-2 and V is TRBV7-2; D uncertain. Between the trimmed V and J ends, which lost 2 bases and 8 bases, there was a span of 21 bases. CDR1 is SGHTA, CDR2 FQGNSA, per germline. The CDR3 length is 16 residues. CDR3 DNA: TGTGCCAGCAGCTTAACTTCCAGCGTCGGGCCCTGGGGCTACACCTTC. Protein sequence: CASSLTSSVGPWGYTF.

This clonotype was picked up a small number of times. The chain uses TRBV29-1 and TRBJ1-4, with D maybe TRBD1 (5 bases). Per the germline V gene, CDR1 is SQVTM and CDR2 is ANQGSEA. The V and J ends lost 8 bases and 2 bases respectively, with 15 bases between them. The CDR3 contains 14 residues. This chain's CDR3 is CSTRDGGTNEKLFF. The CDR3 nucleotides read TGCAGCACAAGGGACGGCGGGACTAATGAAAAACTGTTTTTT.

The rearrangement joins TRBV5-1 to TRBJ2-1; 9 nucleotides match TRBD2. The CDR3 sequence is 18 residues long. V was clipped by 3 bases and J by 5 bases; unmatched bases: 15. Germline loops: CDR1 SGHRS, CDR2 YFSETQ. The CDR3 protein is CASSSVNLAGAENNEQFF. The CDR3, as DNA: TGCGCCAGCAGCTCCGTCAACTTAGCGGGAGCCGAGAACAATGAGCAGTTCTTC.

The genes are TRBV5-1 and TRBJ2-1; 10 bases map to TRBD2. CDR1 SGHRS and CDR2 YFSETQ come from the germline V gene. This CDR3 contains 16 residues. The trim removed 4 bases at V and 8 bases at J, leaving 12 bases unmatched. The CDR3 DNA is TGCGCCAGCAGCATAGCCGGGACTAGCGTTGGCCATGAGCAGTTCTTC. It encodes CASSIAGTSVGHEQFF.

This clonotype was found a few times. The chain links TRBV11-1 to TRBJ2-7; D possibly corresponds to TRBD2 (6 bases). Germline assignment: CDR1 SGHAT and CDR2 FQDESV (reference sequence). The CDR3 is made up of 14 amino acids. The germline V and J ends were trimmed by 8 bases and 0 bases, with 14 bases remaining between them. CDR3 protein: CASGRDFRSYEQYF. For the CDR3, the DNA is TGTGCCAGCGGCCGGGACTTCCGCTCCTACGAGCAGTACTTC.

The chain uses TRBV12-3 or TRBV12-4 and TRBJ2-1, with D possibly matching TRBD1 (6 bases). V was clipped by 5 bases and J by 2 bases, with 16 bases between them. There are 16 residues in the CDR3. This chain's CDR3 is CASSLGLGTTYNEQFF. The CDR3 DNA is TGTGCCAGCAGTCTGGGGTTGGGGACAACCTACAATGAGCAGTTCTTC.

In this sample, this clonotype turned up a few times. The chain carries TRBV7-9 and TRBJ2-4; D ambiguous. There are 17 residues in the CDR3. With 3 bases removed from V and 0 bases from J, the gap between germline ends came to 15 bases. The germline gives CDR1 SEHNR, CDR2 FQNEAQ (reference sequence). In DNA, the CDR3 is TGTGCCAGCAGCTTCGAACAATCCCGTTTAGCCAAAAACATTCAGTACTTC. It yields the protein CASSFEQSRLAKNIQYF.